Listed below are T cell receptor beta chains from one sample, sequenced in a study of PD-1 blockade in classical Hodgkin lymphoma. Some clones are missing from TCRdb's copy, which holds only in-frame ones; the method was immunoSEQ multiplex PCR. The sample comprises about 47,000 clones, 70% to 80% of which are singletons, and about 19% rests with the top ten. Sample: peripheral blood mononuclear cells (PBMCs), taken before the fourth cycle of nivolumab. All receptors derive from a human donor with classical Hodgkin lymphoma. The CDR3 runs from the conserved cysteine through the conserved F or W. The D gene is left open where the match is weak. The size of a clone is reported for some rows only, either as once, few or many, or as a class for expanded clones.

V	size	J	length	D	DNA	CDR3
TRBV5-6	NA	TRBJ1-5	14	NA	TGTGCCAGCAGCTTCCACGGGTTCAATCAGCCCCAGCATTTT	CASSFHGFNQPQHF
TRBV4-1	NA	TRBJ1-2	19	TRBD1	TGCGCCAGCAGCCACCCCAACCGGGACAGGGGGCGAAATGCCTATGGCTACACCTTC	CASSHPNRDRGRNAYGYTF
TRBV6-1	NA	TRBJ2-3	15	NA	TGTGCCAGCAGTGAAAAGATTGACGACACAGATACGCAGTATTTT	CASSEKIDDTDTQYF
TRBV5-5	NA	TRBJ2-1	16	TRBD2	TGTGCCAGCAGCCCCATGGCGGGGGGGCGGGACAATGAGCAGTTCTTC	CASSPMAGGRDNEQFF
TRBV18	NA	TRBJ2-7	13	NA	TGTGCCAGCTCACCTAACACCTTCTACGAGCAGTACTTC	CASSPNTFYEQYF
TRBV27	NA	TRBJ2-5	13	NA	TGTGCCAGCAGTTTAACGGGATGGGGGACCCAGTACTTC	CASSLTGWGTQYF
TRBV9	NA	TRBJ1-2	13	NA	TGTGCCAGCGCCTTGGGGGCGGGAAGCGGCTACACCTTC	CASALGAGSGYTF
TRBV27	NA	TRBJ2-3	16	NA	TGTGCCAGCATTAAACGGGACACCCTAATCACAGATACGCAGTATTTT	CASIKRDTLITDTQYF
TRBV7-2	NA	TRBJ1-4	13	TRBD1	TGTGCCAGCAGCTTAACAGGGGTGACAAAACTGTTTTTT	CASSLTGVTKLFF
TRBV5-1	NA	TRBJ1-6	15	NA	TGCGCCAGCAGCCCCACGGTGGGGGGGAACTCACCCCTCCACTTT	CASSPTVGGNSPLHF
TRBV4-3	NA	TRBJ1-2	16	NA	TGCGCCAGCAGTCTAGACCTGAGGACGGCGGTCGGAGGCTACACCTTC	CASSLDLRTAVGGYTF
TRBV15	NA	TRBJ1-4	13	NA	TGTGCCACCAGCAGATTACAGAATGAAAAACTGTTTTTT	CATSRLQNEKLFF
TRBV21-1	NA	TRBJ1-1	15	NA	TGTGCCAGCAGCAAAACAGGCTGGGTGGACACTGAAGCTTTCTTT	CASSKTGWVDTEAFF
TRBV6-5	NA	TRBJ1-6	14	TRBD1	TGTGCCAGCAGTTACCGGACAGGGAATTCACCCCTCCACTTT	CASSYRTGNSPLHF
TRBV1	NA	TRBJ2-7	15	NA	TGCACCAGCAGCCGGGACATAGTCGGGTCCTACGAGCAGTACTTC	CTSSRDIVGSYEQYF
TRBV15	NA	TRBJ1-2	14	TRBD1	TGTGCCACCAGCGCGACAGGGGCGGACTATGGCTACACCTTC	CATSATGADYGYTF
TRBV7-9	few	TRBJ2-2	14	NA	TGTGCCAGCAGTAAACAAGGGGGCACCGGGGAGCTGTTTTTT	CASSKQGGTGELFF
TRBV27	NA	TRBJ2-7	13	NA	TGTGCCAGCAGTGCCGCCGCCTACTACGAGCAGTACTTC	CASSAAAYYEQYF
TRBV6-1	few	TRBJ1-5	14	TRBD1	TGTGCCAGCAGCCTTACAGGGGGCTGGCAGCCCCAGCATTTT	CASSLTGGWQPQHF
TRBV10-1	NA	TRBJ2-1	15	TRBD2	TGCGCCAGCAGTGAGGGCTCTAGCGGCATGCGTGAGCAGTTCTTC	CASSEGSSGMREQFF
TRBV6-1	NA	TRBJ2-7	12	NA	TGTGCCAGCAGTGGTACTATGCGCGAGCAGTACTTC	CASSGTMREQYF
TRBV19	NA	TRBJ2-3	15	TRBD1	TGTGCCAGTAGTATCCAGACAGGGAAAGCAGATACGCAGTATTTT	CASSIQTGKADTQYF
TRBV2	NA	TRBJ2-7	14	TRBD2	TGTGCCAGCAGCGGGACTAGCCCGTCGCTCGAGCAGTACTTC	CASSGTSPSLEQYF
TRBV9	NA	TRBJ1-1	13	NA	TGTGCCAGCAGCGTAGGATGGAACACTGAAGCTTTCTTT	CASSVGWNTEAFF
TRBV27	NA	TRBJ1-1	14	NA	TGTGCCAGCAGTTTACGGCAGGGTGGTGCTGAAGCTTTCTTT	CASSLRQGGAEAFF
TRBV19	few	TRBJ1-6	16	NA	TGTGCCAGTAGTATAGGCAGGGAGATGGGTAATTCACCCCTCCACTTT	CASSIGREMGNSPLHF
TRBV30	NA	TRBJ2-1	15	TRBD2	TGTGCCGCCCATATGCTAGCGGACCCCTACAATGAGCAGTTCTTC	CAAHMLADPYNEQFF
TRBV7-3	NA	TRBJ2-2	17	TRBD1	TGTGCCAGCAGCTTAAGTTGGCAGGGGGCAGACACCGGGGAGCTGTTTTTT	CASSLSWQGADTGELFF